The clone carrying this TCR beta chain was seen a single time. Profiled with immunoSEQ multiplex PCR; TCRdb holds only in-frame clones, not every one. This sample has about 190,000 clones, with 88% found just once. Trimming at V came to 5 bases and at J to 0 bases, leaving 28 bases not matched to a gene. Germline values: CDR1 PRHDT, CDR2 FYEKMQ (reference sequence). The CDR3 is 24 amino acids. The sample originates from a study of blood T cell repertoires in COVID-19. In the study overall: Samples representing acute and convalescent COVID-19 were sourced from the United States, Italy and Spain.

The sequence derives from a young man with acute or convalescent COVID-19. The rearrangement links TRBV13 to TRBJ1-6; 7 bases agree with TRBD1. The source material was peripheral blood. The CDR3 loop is CASSSHRAGGKGWGLSSYNSPLHF. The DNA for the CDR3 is TGTGCCAGCAGCAGTCATCGGGCAGGGGGAAAGGGTTGGGGTCTCAGCTCCTATAATTCACCCCTCCACTTT.